A selection of T cell receptor beta chains follows, all from one sample in a study of early T cells in non-severe SARS-CoV-2 infection. TCRdb recomputed calls from the 5' RACE reads with MiXCR, one row per CDR3 protein. Of 40,000 to 60,000 distinct CDR3 sequences in the sample, 7% to 8% were seen once. The source material was whole blood. The receptors were gathered from an adult who was a healthcare worker with PCR-confirmed SARS-CoV-2 infection or an uninfected control (not recorded which). Each CDR3 is given with its conserved first and last residue. D genes are given only for firm matches. For some rows the clone size is stated as once, few or many, or as a class when expanded; others skip it.

CDR3aa: CASSPSAPQETQYF
CDR3nt: TGTGCCAGCAGTCCTTCGGCTCCACAAGAGACCCAGTACTTC
d_gene: -
abundance: -
v_gene: TRBV27
j_gene: TRBJ2-5

CDR3aa: CASGLAGPYNEQFF
CDR3nt: TGTGCCAGCGGGTTGGCGGGACCCTACAATGAGCAGTTCTTC
d_gene: -
abundance: -
v_gene: TRBV28
j_gene: TRBJ2-1

CDR3aa: CASSEEGGLITDTQYF
CDR3nt: TGTGCCAGCAGCGAAGAAGGGGGGCTCATCACAGATACGCAGTATTTT
d_gene: -
abundance: few
v_gene: TRBV7-2
j_gene: TRBJ2-3

CDR3aa: CASRPLRQPNEKLFF
CDR3nt: TGTGCCAGCAGACCTTTAAGGCAGCCTAATGAAAAACTGTTTTTT
d_gene: -
abundance: many
v_gene: TRBV11-2
j_gene: TRBJ1-4

CDR3aa: CASSLAGGAGNQPQHF
CDR3nt: TGTGCCAGCAGTTTAGCAGGGGGCGCGGGCAATCAGCCCCAGCATTTT
d_gene: TRBD1
abundance: many
v_gene: TRBV12-3/TRBV12-4
j_gene: TRBJ1-5

CDR3aa: CASRWTGETEAFF
CDR3nt: TGTGCCAGCAGATGGACAGGGGAGACTGAAGCTTTCTTT
d_gene: TRBD1
abundance: many
v_gene: TRBV7-2
j_gene: TRBJ1-1

CDR3aa: CASSSDRGQGNQPQHF
CDR3nt: TGTGCCAGCAGTTCCGACAGGGGGCAGGGCAATCAGCCCCAGCATTTT
d_gene: TRBD1
abundance: many
v_gene: TRBV28
j_gene: TRBJ1-5

CDR3aa: CASSLVSGLYNEQFF
CDR3nt: TGTGCCAGCAGCTTAGTTTCAGGACTCTACAATGAGCAGTTCTTC
d_gene: -
abundance: many
v_gene: TRBV11-2
j_gene: TRBJ2-1

CDR3aa: CATSTGKQPQHF
CDR3nt: TGTGCCACCAGCACAGGGAAACAGCCCCAGCATTTT
d_gene: -
abundance: many
v_gene: TRBV24-1
j_gene: TRBJ1-5

CDR3aa: CAGSGPFADTQYF
CDR3nt: TGTGCCGGCAGTGGCCCGTTTGCAGATACGCAGTATTTT
d_gene: -
abundance: few
v_gene: TRBV7-9
j_gene: TRBJ2-3

CDR3aa: CASSYSGRDTEAFF
CDR3nt: TGTGCCAGCAGTTACTCAGGCAGGGACACTGAAGCTTTCTTT
d_gene: -
abundance: many
v_gene: TRBV6-6
j_gene: TRBJ1-1

CDR3aa: CASSEGGGNTIYF
CDR3nt: TGTGCCAGCAGTGAAGGTGGTGGAAACACCATATATTTT
d_gene: -
abundance: few
v_gene: TRBV6-1
j_gene: TRBJ1-3

CDR3aa: CASSGGEGSPLHF
CDR3nt: TGTGCCAGCAGTGGGGGGGAGGGCTCACCCCTCCACTTT
d_gene: -
abundance: many
v_gene: TRBV6-1
j_gene: TRBJ1-6

CDR3aa: CASSSTGTGPHYGYTF
CDR3nt: TGTGCCAGCAGCTCTACCGGGACAGGGCCCCACTATGGCTACACCTTC
d_gene: TRBD1
abundance: -
v_gene: TRBV7-9
j_gene: TRBJ1-2

CDR3aa: CASSLDSSGNTIYF
CDR3nt: TGTGCCAGCAGTTTGGACAGCTCTGGAAACACCATATATTTT
d_gene: -
abundance: many
v_gene: TRBV28
j_gene: TRBJ1-3

CDR3aa: CASSLDLSSGNTIYF
CDR3nt: TGCGCCAGCAGCCTCGACTTAAGCTCTGGAAACACCATATATTTT
d_gene: -
abundance: few
v_gene: TRBV4-3
j_gene: TRBJ1-3

CDR3aa: CASSPLNNEQFF
CDR3nt: TGTGCCAGCAGTCCGTTAAACAATGAGCAGTTCTTC
d_gene: -
abundance: many
v_gene: TRBV27
j_gene: TRBJ2-1

CDR3aa: CASSGTGTGWTF
CDR3nt: TGTGCCAGCAGTGGTACCGGGACAGGGTGGACCTTC
d_gene: TRBD1
abundance: many
v_gene: TRBV9
j_gene: TRBJ1-2

CDR3aa: CASRLGGAATGELFF
CDR3nt: TGTGCCAGCAGACTCGGGGGGGCCGCCACCGGGGAGCTGTTTTTT
d_gene: TRBD2
abundance: many
v_gene: TRBV12-3/TRBV12-4
j_gene: TRBJ2-2

CDR3aa: CASRGLAGGYNEQFF
CDR3nt: TGTGCCAGCAGGGGACTAGCGGGGGGCTACAATGAGCAGTTCTTC
d_gene: TRBD2
abundance: many
v_gene: TRBV6-2/TRBV6-3
j_gene: TRBJ2-1

CDR3aa: CASSRTGTGANTEAFF
CDR3nt: TGTGCCAGCAGTCGAACAGGGACAGGGGCCAACACTGAAGCTTTCTTT
d_gene: TRBD1
abundance: -
v_gene: TRBV7-2
j_gene: TRBJ1-1

CDR3aa: CASSLVGRGQTQYF
CDR3nt: TGTGCCAGCAGTTTGGTAGGCAGGGGACAGACCCAGTACTTC
d_gene: -
abundance: -
v_gene: TRBV28
j_gene: TRBJ2-5

CDR3aa: CSARDWVQETQYF
CDR3nt: TGCAGTGCTAGAGATTGGGTCCAAGAGACCCAGTACTTC
d_gene: -
abundance: few
v_gene: TRBV20-1
j_gene: TRBJ2-5

CDR3aa: CSARWVGGADYEQYF
CDR3nt: TGCAGTGCTAGATGGGTCGGGGGGGCAGACTACGAGCAGTACTTC
d_gene: TRBD2
abundance: few
v_gene: TRBV20-1
j_gene: TRBJ2-7

CDR3aa: CASSQTGIGAYEQYF
CDR3nt: TGTGCCAGCAGTCAAACAGGGATCGGAGCCTACGAGCAGTACTTC
d_gene: -
abundance: many
v_gene: TRBV28
j_gene: TRBJ2-7

CDR3aa: CAIRNSVNYEQYF
CDR3nt: TGTGCCATCAGGAACAGTGTGAACTACGAGCAGTACTTC
d_gene: -
abundance: many
v_gene: TRBV10-3
j_gene: TRBJ2-7

CDR3aa: CASSEAGGRVGYTIYF
CDR3nt: TGTGCCAGCAGTGAAGCGGGGGGGCGCGTCGGGTACACCATATATTTT
d_gene: -
abundance: many
v_gene: TRBV28
j_gene: TRBJ1-3

CDR3aa: CASSLLGPNTEAFF
CDR3nt: TGTGCCAGCAGCTTATTAGGCCCGAACACTGAAGCTTTCTTT
d_gene: -
abundance: many
v_gene: TRBV7-3
j_gene: TRBJ1-1

CDR3aa: CASSVGTDFYEQYF
CDR3nt: TGTGCCAGCAGTGTCGGGACAGATTTTTACGAGCAGTACTTC
d_gene: TRBD1
abundance: many
v_gene: TRBV2
j_gene: TRBJ2-7

CDR3aa: CASLARADTQYF
CDR3nt: TGTGCCAGCTTAGCACGGGCGGATACGCAGTATTTT
d_gene: -
abundance: many
v_gene: TRBV6-6
j_gene: TRBJ2-3

CDR3aa: CASSLVATGLYNEQFF
CDR3nt: TGCGCCAGCAGCTTGGTCGCTACAGGATTATACAATGAGCAGTTCTTC
d_gene: -
abundance: many
v_gene: TRBV5-1
j_gene: TRBJ2-1

CDR3aa: CASSQEGQGIGKLFF
CDR3nt: TGCGCCAGCAGCCAAGAAGGACAGGGGATCGGAAAACTGTTTTTT
d_gene: TRBD1
abundance: -
v_gene: TRBV4-1
j_gene: TRBJ1-4

CDR3aa: CASSTWGEVPDTQYF
CDR3nt: TGTGCCAGCAGCACTTGGGGAGAAGTTCCAGATACGCAGTATTTT
d_gene: -
abundance: many
v_gene: TRBV3-1
j_gene: TRBJ2-3

CDR3aa: CASRWRGSPWSEAFF
CDR3nt: TGTGCCAGCAGATGGAGGGGAAGCCCTTGGTCTGAAGCTTTCTTT
d_gene: -
abundance: many
v_gene: TRBV12-3/TRBV12-4
j_gene: TRBJ1-1

CDR3aa: CASRYRDRENYNEQFF
CDR3nt: TGTGCCAGCAGATACCGGGACAGAGAAAACTACAATGAGCAGTTCTTC
d_gene: TRBD1
abundance: few
v_gene: TRBV6-6
j_gene: TRBJ2-1

CDR3aa: CASTWDILYEQYF
CDR3nt: TGTGCCAGCACCTGGGACATCCTCTACGAGCAGTACTTC
d_gene: -
abundance: many
v_gene: TRBV28
j_gene: TRBJ2-7

CDR3aa: CASSLSMQNTEAFF
CDR3nt: TGTGCCAGCAGTTTATCCATGCAGAACACTGAAGCTTTCTTT
d_gene: -
abundance: many
v_gene: TRBV12-3/TRBV12-4
j_gene: TRBJ1-1

CDR3aa: CASSTGDSDTGELFF
CDR3nt: TGTGCCAGCAGCACCGGGGACAGTGACACCGGGGAGCTGTTTTTT
d_gene: TRBD1
abundance: few
v_gene: TRBV5-6
j_gene: TRBJ2-2

CDR3aa: CASSEGLYSGGRMNTEAFF
CDR3nt: TGTGCCAGCAGTGAAGGCCTCTATTCCGGCGGAAGAATGAACACTGAAGCTTTCTTT
d_gene: -
abundance: few
v_gene: TRBV6-1
j_gene: TRBJ1-1

CDR3aa: CASSLRWSPGRDTQYF
CDR3nt: TGTGCCAGCAGTTTAAGGTGGTCCCCGGGGCGGGATACGCAGTATTTT
d_gene: -
abundance: -
v_gene: TRBV27
j_gene: TRBJ2-3

CDR3aa: CASTLGDTQYF
CDR3nt: TGTGCCAGCACTTTAGGAGATACGCAGTATTTT
d_gene: -
abundance: many
v_gene: TRBV12-3/TRBV12-4
j_gene: TRBJ2-3

CDR3aa: CASSLSPGYKNIQYF
CDR3nt: TGCGCCAGCAGCTTGAGCCCGGGGTACAAAAACATTCAGTACTTC
d_gene: -
abundance: few
v_gene: TRBV5-1
j_gene: TRBJ2-4

CDR3aa: CSARGPRNNYGYTF
CDR3nt: TGCAGTGCTAGAGGCCCAAGAAATAACTATGGCTACACCTTC
d_gene: -
abundance: few
v_gene: TRBV20-1
j_gene: TRBJ1-2

CDR3aa: CASSWETDRAHTDTQYF
CDR3nt: TGTGCCAGCAGCTGGGAGACGGACAGGGCCCACACAGATACGCAGTATTTT
d_gene: TRBD1
abundance: -
v_gene: TRBV5-4
j_gene: TRBJ2-3

CDR3aa: CVSSHGQGSYGYTF
CDR3nt: TGTGTCAGCAGCCACGGACAGGGGTCCTATGGCTACACCTTC
d_gene: TRBD1
abundance: many
v_gene: TRBV16
j_gene: TRBJ1-2

CDR3aa: CSVDGGRSSYNEQFF
CDR3nt: TGCAGCGTTGATGGTGGGCGTAGCTCCTACAATGAGCAGTTCTTC
d_gene: -
abundance: many
v_gene: TRBV29-1
j_gene: TRBJ2-1

CDR3aa: CASSGAGSVDSPLHF
CDR3nt: TGCGCCAGCAGTGGGGCAGGGAGTGTAGATTCACCCCTCCACTTT
d_gene: -
abundance: many
v_gene: TRBV10-2
j_gene: TRBJ1-6